Below, one T cell receptor (beta chain) is given with its context. The antigen remains undetermined. Sorting with CD45RO/CCR7/CD25/CD127/CD95/CD27 yielded naive, central memory, regulatory and stem-like memory CD4+ cells. Trimming removed 5 bases from V and 3 bases from J; junction bases left unmatched: 6. The CDR3 length is 15 residues. CDR1 is SGHNT and CDR2 is YYREEE in the germline V gene (reference sequence). These data belong to a study of beta chain features in type 1 diabetes. Whole-study context: Researchers looked at roughly 100,000,000 sorted cells across all samples.

Reverse transcription of all isolated RNA meant that expressed TCRB transcripts were sequenced. Produced via immunoSEQ multiplex PCR; TCRdb's table is partial and in-frame only. The sample gives 350,000 or so clones, about 20% of which show up once; about 0.045% is in the top ten. Study-wide points: Diminished insertions and augmented deletions at VDJ junctions characterized type 1 diabetes patients.

This clonotype was obtained from a woman aged 18 to 35 in good health. The chain recombines TRBV5-4 with TRBJ2-1, with 9 bases fitting TRBD2. The specimen was naive CD4+ T cells from blood. CDR3 sequence: CASRVTSGFYNEQFF. CDR3 nucleotides: TGTGCCAGCAGGGTAACTAGCGGGTTCTACAATGAGCAGTTCTTC.